This TCR beta chain was documented in a study of blood T cell repertoires in COVID-19. Background on the study: Researchers got acute and convalescent COVID-19 samples from the United States, Italy and Spain.

This CDR3 has 13 amino acids. Trimming took 3 bases from V and 8 from J; bases not matched to a gene: 3. CDR1 and CDR2 from the germline V gene are MNHEY and SVGAGI. Generated by immunoSEQ multiplex PCR, the TCRdb table keeps only in-frame clones and is missing some. Of roughly 73,000 clones detected, roughly 76% appear once; the ten largest clones hold 20%. The chain is built from TRBV6-5 and TRBJ1-2; 10 bases line up with TRBD1. The sequence came from a woman between 70 and 85 years old with acute or convalescent COVID-19. The material sequenced was peripheral blood. The CDR3 sequence: CASSYDRGLGYTF. The CDR3 DNA sequence: TGTGCCAGCAGTTATGACAGGGGGCTAGGCTACACCTTC.